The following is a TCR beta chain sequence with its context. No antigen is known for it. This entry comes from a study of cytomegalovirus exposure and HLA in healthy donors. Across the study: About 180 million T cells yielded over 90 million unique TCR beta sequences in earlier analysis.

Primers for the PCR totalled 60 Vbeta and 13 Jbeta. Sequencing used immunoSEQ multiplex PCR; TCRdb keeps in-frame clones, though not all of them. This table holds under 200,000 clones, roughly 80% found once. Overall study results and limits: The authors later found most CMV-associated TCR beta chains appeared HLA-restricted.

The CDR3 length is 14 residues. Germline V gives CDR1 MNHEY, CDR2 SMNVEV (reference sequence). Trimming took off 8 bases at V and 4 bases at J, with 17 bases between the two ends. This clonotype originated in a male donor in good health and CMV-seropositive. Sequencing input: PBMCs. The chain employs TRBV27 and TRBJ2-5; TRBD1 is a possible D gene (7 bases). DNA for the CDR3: TGTGCCAGCCAGGGGGGAGGACTCGGAGAGACCCAGTACTTC. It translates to CASQGGGLGETQYF.